The 16 T cell receptor beta chains reported below all come from one sample, sequenced in a study of cytotoxic CD8 clonotypes in ibrutinib-treated CLL. Repertoires were generated with immunoSEQ multiplex PCR, while TCRdb's copy carries only in-frame clones and drops some. The data hold 250,000 to 350,000 clones, with around 69% observed a single time. This material consisted of PBMCs, taken at disease progression, from a patient treated with ibrutinib. These receptors all come from a human donor with chronic lymphocytic leukemia.

The chain joins TRBV13 to TRBJ2-1; D not certain. This CDR3 has 17 amino acids. Trimming removed 4 bases at V and 0 bases at J, with 16 bases between. Germline V lookup: CDR1 PRHDT, CDR2 FYEKMQ (reference sequence). The chain's CDR3 is CASSYGGPLSSYNEQFF. The CDR3 DNA reads TGTGCCAGCAGCTATGGTGGACCACTGAGCTCCTACAATGAGCAGTTCTTC.

The chain carries TRBV28 and TRBJ1-4; D call uncertain. In germline, CDR1 is MDHEN, CDR2 SYDVKM. CDR3 length equals 12 residues. Trimming pared 4 bases from V and 7 bases from J, leaving 7 bases between. The CDR3: CASSSPGEKLFF. The DNA of the CDR3 is TGTGCCAGCAGTTCACCCGGTGAAAAACTGTTTTTT. The entire variable domain, with the rest obtained from reference TRBV28 and TRBJ1-4, is as follows: DVKVTQSSRYLVKRTGEKVFLECVQDMDHENMFWYRQDPGLGLRLIYFSYDVKMKEKGDIPEGYSVSREKKERFSLILESASTNQTSMYLCASSSPGEKLFFGSGTQLSVL.

A word on this clone: Other DNA sequences in this specimen translate into the identical CDR3. The V and J genes are TRBV9 and TRBJ2-7; TRBD1 is a possible D gene (5 bases). V was cut by 0 bases and J by 1 base, with 8 bases left in between. Germline-derived CDR1 and CDR2 are SGDLS and YYNGEE. This CDR3 comprises 14 residues. CDR3 amino acids: CASSVGPGSYEQYF. The CDR3 bases are TGTGCCAGCAGCGTAGGTCCAGGGTCCTACGAGCAGTACTTC.

The V call is TRBV4-2, the J call TRBJ2-5; the match to TRBD2 covers 8 bases. V was pared by 0 bases and J by 6 bases, with 6 bases of the junction left unmatched. The CDR3 consists of 15 residues. Germline lookup yields CDR1 LGHNA and CDR2 YNFKEQ. CDR3 bases: TGTGCCAGCAGCCAAGAAAGGCTAGCGGGCCAGACCCAGTACTTC. Translated: CASSQERLAGQTQYF.

The rearrangement joins TRBV11-3 to TRBJ2-7, with TRBD2 matching 10 bases. The CDR3 is made up of 16 amino acids. Trimming removed 0 bases from V and 0 bases from J; junction bases left unmatched: 2. The V gene's germline CDR1 is SGHNT and CDR2 YENEEA. In nucleotides, the CDR3 is TGTGCCAGCAGCTTAGACTTAGCGGGAGGCTCCTACGAGCAGTACTTC. Translation: CASSLDLAGGSYEQYF.

This clone turned up a few times. This sequence joins TRBV5-1 and TRBJ2-7, with D unresolved. The length of the CDR3 is 13 residues. V lost 0 bases to trimming and J lost 3 bases, with 7 bases between them. CDR1 and CDR2 (germline): SGHRS, YFSETQ. The CDR3 region is CASSLALFYEQYF. CDR3 DNA: TGCGCCAGCAGCTTGGCACTATTCTACGAGCAGTACTTC.

The V gene is TRBV5-6, the J gene TRBJ2-7; perhaps TRBD2 as D (6 bases). The CDR3 spans 16 residues. The V and J ends lost 0 bases and 5 bases respectively, with 18 bases between them. CDR1 is SGHDT, CDR2 YYEEEE, per germline. CDR3 nucleotide sequence: TGTGCCAGCAGCTTGGGAGGATTGGGGGGTTCCCACGAGCAGTACTTC. Translated, it gives CASSLGGLGGSHEQYF.

This rearrangement joins TRBV27 to TRBJ2-3, with 7 bases fitting TRBD1. Germline values: CDR1 MNHEY, CDR2 SMNVEV (reference sequence). Trimming at V came to 6 bases and at J to 2 bases, leaving 8 bases not matched to a gene. The CDR3 runs to 15 residues. CDR3 sequence: CASRHRQGLTDTQYF. The CDR3 DNA sequence: TGTGCCAGCAGACATAGACAGGGTCTCACAGATACGCAGTATTTT.

This rearrangement joins TRBV19 to TRBJ1-3; 8 positions match TRBD1. From germline, CDR1 is LNHDA and CDR2 SQIVND (reference sequence). The CDR3 contains 16 residues. With 5 bases clipped from V and 4 bases from J, the junction kept 10 bases outside the gene matches. The CDR3 region is CASSPRTGWTGNTIYF. In nucleotides, the CDR3 is TGTGCCAGTAGTCCCCGGACAGGGTGGACGGGAAACACCATATATTTT.

J is TRBJ2-1 and V is TRBV27; D is perhaps TRBD1 (6 bases). Deletions cut 3 bases from V and 10 bases from J, with 22 bases between. Germline V CDR1 and CDR2: MNHEY, SMNVEV (reference sequence). This CDR3 is built from 16 residues. DNA for the CDR3: TGTGCCAGCAGTTTTACCGGACAGTCCTGGGGTAACGAGCAGTTCTTC. Translating gives CASSFTGQSWGNEQFF.

This chain uses TRBV6-1 with TRBJ1-4, with D perhaps matching TRBD1 (6 bases). V was cut by 4 bases and J by 3 bases, with 12 bases left in between. Germline V gene lookup returns CDR1 MNHNS and CDR2 SASEGT. The CDR3 spans 15 residues. The CDR3 sequence: CASSGNRAPNEKLFF. The CDR3, as DNA: TGTGCCAGCAGTGGGAACAGGGCCCCTAATGAAAAACTGTTTTTT.

The chain recombines TRBV15 with TRBJ2-4, with 7 bases lining up with TRBD1. The germline CDR1 and CDR2 sequences are LNHNV and YYDKDF (reference sequence). Trimming cost V 0 bases and J 8 bases; bases outside gene matches: 13. The CDR3 extends over 17 amino acids. As DNA, the CDR3 is TGTGCCACCAGCAGAGATCCCAGGGGGAGTTATAGTCACATTCAGTACTTC. Protein: CATSRDPRGSYSHIQYF.

V is TRBV4-2 and J is TRBJ1-6; D uncertain. The CDR3 sequence is 13 residues long. Germline V gives CDR1 LGHNA, CDR2 YNFKEQ. Deletions cut 1 base from V and 11 bases from J, with 9 bases between. CDR3 coding DNA: TGTGCCAGCAGCCAAGCCCTTGGGACACCCCTCCACTTT. Its translation is CASSQALGTPLHF.

The chain carries TRBV28 and TRBJ1-3; 9 positions match TRBD1. This CDR3 has 16 amino acids. After removal of 6 bases from V and 3 bases from J, the junction contained 9 bases not matched to a gene. Germline CDR1 reads MDHEN; CDR2 reads SYDVKM. CDR3: CASRGTGISGGNTIYF. CDR3 in DNA: TGTGCCAGCAGAGGGACAGGGATTAGTGGTGGAAACACCATATATTTT.

This rearrangement joins TRBV5-1 to TRBJ2-7, with TRBD1 identical over 9 bases. Germline V CDR1 and CDR2: SGHRS, YFSETQ. This CDR3 has 13 amino acids. V shed 5 bases, J shed 3 bases, and the junction held 3 bases outside the gene matches. DNA of the CDR3: TGCGCCAGCAGGCCGGGACAGGGCTACGAGCAGTACTTC. This encodes CASRPGQGYEQYF.

Written as DNA, the CDR3 is TGCGCCAGCAGCCCCCGACTAGCGGGAGGGCCCGAGCAGTACTTC. It translates to CASSPRLAGGPEQYF. J is TRBJ2-7 and V is TRBV4-3, with TRBD2 matching over 14 bases. J gave up 6 bases and V 4 bases, and 5 bases lay outside the gene matches. Germline CDR1 reads LGHNA; CDR2 reads YSLEER. CDR3 length: 15 amino acids.